The T cell receptor (beta chain) under discussion was sequenced for a study of beta chain bispecific antibodies for T cell cancers (dated by TCRdb to the early 2020s). Study-wide context: Healthy donor T cells were cocultured with T cell leukemia lines and bispecific antibodies, and TRBV sequencing of the surviving cells was then used to measure how much each TRBV family was depleted. Surface TRBV12 (TRBV12-3) was expressed by Jurkat cells, and surface TRBV5-5 was expressed by HPB-ALL cells. Here is what the overall study found, with its caveats: Leukemia cell line cells were mixed with normal T cells in each sequenced sample, and most of the targeted TRBV signal was derived from the leukemia cells rather than from the normal T cells. Cross-reactivity of the anti-TRBV5-5 antibody with TRBV5-6 was attributed to high sequence similarity between the two genes. Compared with anti-CD19, anti-TRBV12 exposure reduced the TRBV12-3 share of total TRBV signal by approximately 99%; TRBV12-4 fell under 45%, not significantly. Except for the targeted genes and closely related genes, all other TRBV family members appeared to be unaffected by the TRBV-directed bispecific antibodies.

The sample holds a few counts of this clonotype. The antigen it binds to is not known. The input lacks base qualities; no much larger clone sits a single base away. CDR1 and CDR2 are read off the germline V gene as LGHNA and YNFKEQ. V loses 3 bases at its end and J loses 0 bases; junction bases beyond the gene matches: 10. The CDR3 numbers 17 residues from cysteine through phenylalanine. Only the CDR3 portion is preserved as DNA: 51 bases, with reading frame beginning at the first base. Sample treatment or condition, as interpreted from the label and publication: alpha-V12: anti-TRBV12 scFv linked to anti-CD3 scFv. T cells were expanded from blood mononuclear cells for 3 days with either the anti-CD3 antibody OKT3 or CD3/CD28 Dynabeads. For the anti-TRBV12 bispecific sample, Jurkat leukemia cells were cocultured with normal T cells, and the comparison was a control coculture using an anti-CD19 bispecific. Expanded T cells were maintained in RPMI 1640 supplemented with about 9.5% fetal bovine serum, recombinant human IL-2 (approximately 99 IU/ml) and IL-7 (about 5.4 ng/ml). Cocultures combined some 50,000 normal T cells with some 50,000 target cells and bispecific antibody in approximately 100 ul, incubated more than 15 hours at 37°C. Every bispecific antibody was made of two single-chain variable fragments expressed in a single-chain diabody format with a His tag. The effector T cells were obtained from healthy human donors, with peripheral blood mononuclear cells isolated from leukapheresis samples by Ficoll density gradient centrifugation.

The libraries included unique molecular identifier barcodes, and the barcodes were used to quantify clonotypes. Qiagen AllPrep DNA/RNA Micro kits were used to isolate total RNA, and an Agilent TapeStation was used to check RNA quality. TCR beta libraries were built by 5' RACE: cDNA synthesis followed by two PCR steps using TCR beta constant-region gene-specific primers. Sequencing of the TCR beta libraries was done on an Illumina MiSeq platform. The authors' analysis ran thus. MIGEC, MiXCR and VDJtools were used for read processing. Clonotype frequency was computed as the clonotype's share of unique molecular identifiers among all unique molecular identifiers in the sample. Any TRBV gene that IMGT lists as a pseudogene or open reading frame, and is therefore nonfunctional, such as TRBV1, TRBV12-1 and TRBV21, was left out. The raw public reads went through TCRdb reprocessing: fastp at Q25, MiXCR clone calling, in-frame beta chains kept. Each entry is one CDR3 protein sequence, shown with its most common DNA and genes. The V and J calls come from TCRdb's annotation, not from the publication. This sample has 20,000 to 25,000 distinct CDR3 sequences in its table, and around 2% of those were observed once. In total, the top ten clones hold over 5% of the sample.

The receptor was isolated from a human donor in good health. Some clones in this sample may be carry-over from other donors' samples. Sequencing was performed on healthy donor T cells cultured with leukemia cells, taken from a culture containing a bispecific antibody targeting TCR Vbeta12. The sequence is built from TRBV4-2 and TRBJ1-2, and 7 junctional nucleotides match TRBD1. The CDR3 protein: CASSHLLRGEANYGYTF. The DNA sequence is as follows: TGTGCCAGCAGCCACCTCCTCAGGGGGGAGGCTAACTATGGCTACACCTTC.